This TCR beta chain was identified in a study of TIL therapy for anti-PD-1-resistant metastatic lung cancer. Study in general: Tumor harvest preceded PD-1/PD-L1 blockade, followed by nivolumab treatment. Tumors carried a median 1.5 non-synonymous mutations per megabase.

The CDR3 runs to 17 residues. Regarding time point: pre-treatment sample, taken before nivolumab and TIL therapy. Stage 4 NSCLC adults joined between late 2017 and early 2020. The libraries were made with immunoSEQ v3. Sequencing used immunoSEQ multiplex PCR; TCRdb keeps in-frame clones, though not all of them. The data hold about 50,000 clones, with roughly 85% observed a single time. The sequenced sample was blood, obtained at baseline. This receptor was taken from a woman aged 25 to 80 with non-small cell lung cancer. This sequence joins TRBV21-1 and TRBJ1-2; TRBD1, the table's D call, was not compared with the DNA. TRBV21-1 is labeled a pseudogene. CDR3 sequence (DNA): TGTGCCAGCAGCCTGCCTTCCGGGACAGGGGGTCGGTATGGCTACACCTTC. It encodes CASSLPSGTGGRYGYTF.